The clone carrying this TCR beta chain occurred many times. What it binds is not known. This sample is drawn from a study of T cells in Graves' hyperthyroidism and ophthalmopathy. Findings and limits, study-wide: Blood also contained most expanded thyroid clonotypes above 0.001.

Germline CDR1 reads LNHNV; CDR2 reads YYDKDF (reference sequence). Trimming pared 5 bases from V and 0 bases from J, leaving 5 bases between. There are 13 residues in the CDR3. TCR beta CDR3 regions were amplified from RNA. The study used the HTBI primer set for a first-round RT-PCR of the TCR CDR3. One entry per CDR3 protein results from TCRdb running MiXCR on the multiplex PCR reads. The sample has 45,000 or so distinct CDR3 sequences, around 49% seen once. Patients were excluded for uncontrolled infection, other autoimmune disease, pregnancy or lactation. The chain combines TRBV15 with TRBJ1-5, with unresolved D. This clonotype originated in a woman aged 45-59 years with Graves' hyperthyroidism. Sequenced material: peripheral blood or thyroid tissue (not recorded which). In DNA form, the CDR3 reads TGTGCCACCAGCCCCCGTAGCAATCAGCCCCAGCATTTT. It encodes CATSPRSNQPQHF.